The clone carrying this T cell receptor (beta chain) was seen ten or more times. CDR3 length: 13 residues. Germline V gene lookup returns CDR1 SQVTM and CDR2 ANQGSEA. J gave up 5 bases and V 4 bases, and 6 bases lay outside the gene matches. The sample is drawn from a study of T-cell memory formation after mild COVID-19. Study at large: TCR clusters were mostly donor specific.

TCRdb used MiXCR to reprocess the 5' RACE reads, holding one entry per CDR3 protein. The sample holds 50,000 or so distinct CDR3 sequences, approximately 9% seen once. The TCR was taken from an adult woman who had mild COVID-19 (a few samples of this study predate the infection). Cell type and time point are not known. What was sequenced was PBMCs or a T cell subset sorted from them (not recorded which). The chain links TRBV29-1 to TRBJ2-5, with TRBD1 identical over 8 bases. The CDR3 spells CSVVPGGPETQYF. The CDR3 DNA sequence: TGCAGCGTTGTTCCAGGGGGCCCGGAGACCCAGTACTTC.